These 3 T cell receptor beta chains were sequenced from one sample in a study of blood T cell repertoires in COVID-19. Generated by immunoSEQ multiplex PCR, the TCRdb table keeps only in-frame clones and is missing some. In the table there are about 350,000 clones, roughly 86% of which are singletons. Sequencing was carried out using peripheral blood. The receptors originated from a woman between 70 and 85 years old with COVID-19, enrolled during active disease.

This chain joins TRBV29-1 and TRBJ1-1, with 8 nucleotides matching TRBD1. Germline loops: CDR1 SQVTM, CDR2 ANQGSEA. The ends lost 4 bases at V and 4 bases at J; junction bases unmatched: 11. CDR3 size: 15 residues. CDR3 sequence (DNA): TGCAGCGTTGGACAGGGGCCGACCCGAATCACTGAAGCTTTCTTT. The encoded protein is CSVGQGPTRITEAFF.

The chain carries TRBV5-6 and TRBJ1-1, with a possible D match to TRBD1 (5 bases). Germline V gene data show CDR1 as SGHDT and CDR2 as YYEEEE. Trimming removed 0 bases from V and 10 bases from J, with 13 bases in between. The CDR3 is 13 residues long. Here the CDR3 DNA reads TGTGCCAGCAGCTTGGCGGGGGAAACGGGAGCTTTCTTT. Amino acids: CASSLAGETGAFF.

The chain is built from TRBV21-1 and TRBJ1-5; the table's D call, TRBD1, was not checked against the DNA. TRBV21-1 is marked as a pseudogene. This CDR3 comprises 15 residues. CDR3 coding DNA: TGTGCCAGCAGCACGGACAGGGGGCAGATTCAGCCCCAGCATTTT. This encodes CASSTDRGQIQPQHF.